The next 12 T cell receptor beta chains were all read from a single sample in a study of blood T cells in healthy people across ages. The authors ran a second PCR of about 7 to 11 cycles using a sample-barcoded 5' primer and a J-beta primer mix. From the 5' RACE reads, TCRdb called clonotypes with MiXCR, one entry per CDR3 protein. There are some 760,000 distinct CDR3 sequences in the sample; around 25% occur only once, and 9.4% lies in the top ten. This same sample was also taken into another study, of T cells of mothers and their children.

Sequencing was performed on blood. These receptors were taken from a boy under 18 in good health.

This clonotype was seen a few times. The V and J genes are TRBV12-3 or TRBV12-4 and TRBJ2-4, with 12 nucleotides matching TRBD2. The J segment lost 3 bases and the V segment lost 5 bases, leaving 2 bases of the junction unmatched. This CDR3 contains 15 residues. The CDR3 DNA sequence: TGTGCCAGCAGTAGACTAGCGGGGGACAAAAACATTCAGTACTTC. It encodes CASSRLAGDKNIQYF.

The chain has TRBV11-2 and TRBJ2-7; D ambiguous. This CDR3 region has 14 residues. The V end was cut by 1 base, the J end by 3 bases, with 10 bases between. CDR1 SGHAT and CDR2 FQNNGV come from the germline V gene. DNA for the CDR3: TGTGCCAGCAGCTTAGGTATTTTAAACTACGAGCAGTACTTC. It specifies CASSLGILNYEQYF.

The J gene is TRBJ1-4, the V gene TRBV20-1; 8 bases match TRBD1. The CDR3 runs to 13 residues. CDR1 is DFQATT and CDR2 is SNEGSKA in the germline V gene (reference sequence). The trim removed 4 bases at V and 7 bases at J, leaving 5 bases unmatched. The CDR3 sequence is CSAKTGGIEKLFF. The CDR3 DNA reads as TGCAGTGCTAAAACAGGGGGAATTGAAAAACTGTTTTTT.

The chain links TRBV29-1 to TRBJ2-3; 7 nucleotides line up with TRBD2. V shed 4 bases, J shed 6 bases, and the junction held 13 bases outside the gene matches. The CDR3 has 15 amino acids. The germline CDR1 and CDR2 sequences are SQVTM and ANQGSEA. The CDR3: CSVVWSGGAMDTQYF. The DNA of the CDR3 is TGCAGCGTTGTCTGGTCGGGGGGTGCTATGGATACGCAGTATTTT.

This clonotype was seen a few times. J is TRBJ2-5 and V is TRBV5-1; 14 nucleotides line up with TRBD2. Losses at the gene ends were 4 bases for V and 5 bases for J; bases not matched to a gene: 7. CDR1 SGHRS and CDR2 YFSETQ come from the germline V gene. The CDR3 totals 16 residues. The CDR3 coding sequence is TGCGCCAGCAGCCTAGGACTAGCGGGAGGAATGGAGACCCAGTACTTC. Translation: CASSLGLAGGMETQYF. Using reference TRBV5-1 and TRBJ2-5 for the parts outside the CDR3, the full variable domain is KAGVTQTPRYLIKTRGQQVTLSCSPISGHRSVSWYQQTPGQGLQFLFEYFSETQRNKGNFPGRFSGRQFSNSRSEMNVSTLELGDSALYLCASSLGLAGGMETQYFGPGTRLLVL.

This chain connects TRBV18 to TRBJ2-7; TRBD2 is a possible D gene (7 bases). CDR3 length: 13 amino acids. Germline CDR1 is KGHSH and CDR2 is LQKENI. Trimming cost V 3 bases and J 6 bases, with 12 bases left between them. This CDR3 reads CASSPPAGAEQYF. As DNA, the CDR3 is TGTGCCAGCTCACCCCCCGCGGGGGCCGAGCAGTACTTC.

This clonotype turned up a few times. The J gene is TRBJ1-2, the V gene TRBV9; no firm D call. Per germline, CDR1 SGDLS and CDR2 YYNGEE. The V end was cut by 4 bases, the J end by 7 bases, with 8 bases between. The CDR3 has 11 residues. The CDR3, as DNA: TGTGCCAGCAGCCCTGGCCGTGGCTACACCTTC. Translation: CASSPGRGYTF. Together with reference TRBV9 and TRBJ1-2, the CDR3 gives the full variable domain: DSGVTQTPKHLITATGQRVTLRCSPRSGDLSVYWYQQSLDQGLQFLIQYYNGEERAKGNILERFSAQQFPDLHSELNLSSLELGDSALYFCASSPGRGYTFGSGTRLTVV.

The chain couples TRBV27 to TRBJ2-1, with TRBD2 as a possible D gene (5 bases). V gave up 6 bases and J gave up 9 bases, with 18 bases separating them. The germline CDR1 and CDR2 sequences are MNHEY and SMNVEV (reference sequence). This CDR3 spans 14 amino acids. CDR3 amino acids: CASSRRDTSTEQFF. The CDR3 DNA follows: TGTGCCAGCAGCCGCAGAGATACTAGTACTGAGCAGTTCTTC.

This clonotype was detected ten times or more. The chain employs TRBV20-1 and TRBJ2-5, with D uncertain. V lost 3 bases and J 5 bases, leaving 16 bases between the germline ends. The CDR3 has 14 residues. The germline V gene encodes CDR1 DFQATT and CDR2 SNEGSKA (reference sequence). The chain's CDR3 is CSASLSHKDETQYF. The CDR3 nucleotides are TGCAGTGCTAGTCTCTCCCACAAGGACGAGACCCAGTACTTC.

The table lists this clonotype with a few counts. This sequence joins TRBV27 and TRBJ2-2; D is perhaps TRBD1 or TRBD2 (6 bases each). The CDR3 spans 17 residues. V was trimmed by 3 bases and J by 4 bases, leaving 18 bases between them. From germline, CDR1 is MNHEY and CDR2 SMNVEV (reference sequence). The CDR3 DNA is TGTGCCAGCAGTTTCTTGGTCGGAGGGACATCCACCGGGGAGCTGTTTTTT. Protein: CASSFLVGGTSTGELFF.

This clonotype appeared a few times. The rearrangement joins TRBV7-2 to TRBJ2-5; 8 nucleotides line up with TRBD1. CDR3 length: 14 residues. CDR1 SGHTA and CDR2 FQGNSA come from the germline V gene. V gave up 5 bases and J gave up 5 bases; unmatched junction bases: 7. The CDR3 DNA follows: TGTGCCAGCAGCACAGGGGGGCGCGTGGAGACCCAGTACTTC. Protein: CASSTGGRVETQYF. Supplemented by reference TRBV7-2 and TRBJ2-5, the full variable domain reads GAGVSQSPSNKVTEKGKDVELRCDPISGHTALYWYRQSLGQGLEFLIYFQGNSAPDKSGLPSDRFSAERTGGSVSTLTIQRTQQEDSAVYLCASSTGGRVETQYFGPGTRLLVL.

This clonotype has just a few counts. The chain carries TRBV7-9 and TRBJ2-1, with D perhaps TRBD2 (6 bases). Germline values: CDR1 SEHNR, CDR2 FQNEAQ (reference sequence). The CDR3 is 12 residues long. V shed 5 bases and J shed 12 bases, with 14 bases lying between them. The CDR3 is CASSQAGEGQFF. The CDR3 nucleotides are TGTGCCAGCAGCCAAGCGGGTGAGGGGCAGTTCTTC.